This TCR beta chain emerged from a study of CD8 T cells in Susac syndrome. With random hexamers, reverse transcription was performed on 0.5 to 1 ug of RNA. MiXCR, run by TCRdb on the immunoSEQ multiplex PCR reads, gives a single entry per CDR3 protein. The table lists 160,000 or so distinct CDR3 sequences, approximately 96% of them singletons, with 0.15% to 0.2% in the top ten. The V end was cut by 0 bases, the J end by 6 bases, with 9 bases between. CDR3 size: 14 residues. In germline, CDR1 is LGHDT, CDR2 YNNKEL (reference sequence). V usage is TRBV3-1 and J usage is TRBJ1-5; D is uncertain. This receptor was identified in a human donor with Susac syndrome. Sequences were obtained from CD4+ T cells from PBMCs. CDR3 protein: CASSQDSGPQPQHF. CDR3 coding DNA: TGTGCCAGCAGCCAAGATTCGGGCCCTCAGCCCCAGCATTTT.